The 21 T cell receptor beta chains below were found in one sample sequenced in a study of cytomegalovirus exposure and HLA in healthy donors. The PCR was carried out with 60 Vbeta primers and 13 Jbeta primers. The protocol was immunoSEQ multiplex PCR, while the TCRdb copy is restricted to in-frame clones and leaves out a portion. The repertoire table contains about 48,000 clones. Sequenced input: PBMCs. These receptors came from a male donor in good health and CMV-seropositive.

The chain employs TRBV15 and TRBJ2-3; TRBD2 agrees at 12 bases. Germline V gene data show CDR1 as LNHNV and CDR2 as YYDKDF (reference sequence). V shed 1 base and J 4 bases; nucleotides not matched to a gene: 3. The CDR3 has 16 amino acids. The CDR3 region has the DNA TGTGCCACCAGCAGAGGACTAGCGGGGGAGTCAGATACGCAGTATTTT. Translated, it gives CATSRGLAGESDTQYF.

The CDR3 nucleotides are TGTGCCAGCGAGGACAGATCCTACGAGCAGTACTTC. As protein: CASEDRSYEQYF. The chain joins TRBV7-9 to TRBJ2-7, with a possible D match to TRBD1 (6 bases). CDR1 and CDR2 from the germline V gene are SEHNR and FQNEAQ (reference sequence). This CDR3 spans 12 amino acids. Trimming removed 8 bases at V and 1 base at J, with 9 bases between.

The V call is TRBV15, the J call TRBJ2-2; 8 nucleotides align to TRBD2. This CDR3 region has 16 residues. CDR1 is LNHNV and CDR2 is YYDKDF in the germline V gene (reference sequence). Germline trimming cut 3 bases from V and 7 bases from J; bases unmatched to any gene: 10. DNA for the CDR3: TGTGCCACCAGCAGTCTCCAGCGGGGGTATTACGGGGAGCTGTTTTTT. It encodes CATSSLQRGYYGELFF.

The chain has TRBV27 and TRBJ2-6; 8 bases align to TRBD2. The CDR3 contains 19 residues. V shed 3 bases and J 0 bases; nucleotides not matched to a gene: 10. Per the germline V gene, CDR1 is MNHEY and CDR2 is SMNVEV (reference sequence). Written as DNA, the CDR3 is TGTGCCAGCAGTTTCGGGGGGGAGCGCCTTCGCTCTGGGGCCAACGTCCTGACTTTC. As protein: CASSFGGERLRSGANVLTF.

The rearrangement uses TRBV30 and TRBJ1-3; D might be TRBD1 (6 bases). The germline V and J ends were trimmed by 0 bases and 0 bases, with 9 bases remaining between them. Germline V gene sequence: CDR1 GTSNPN, CDR2 SVGIG (reference sequence). The CDR3 spans 15 residues. This chain's CDR3 is CAWSVTGSSGNTIYF. CDR3 sequence (DNA): TGTGCCTGGAGTGTTACAGGGTCCTCTGGAAACACCATATATTTT.

The rearrangement links TRBV10-3 to TRBJ2-6; 9 bases fit TRBD1. Germline CDR1 is ENHRY and CDR2 is SYGVKD. Trimming at V came to 6 bases and at J to 0 bases, leaving 6 bases not matched to a gene. This CDR3 is built from 17 residues. CDR3 sequence reads: CAIRRDRASSGANVLTF. For the CDR3, the DNA is TGTGCCATCAGGAGGGACAGGGCGAGCTCTGGGGCCAACGTCCTGACTTTC.

The chain uses TRBV9 and TRBJ2-2; tentative D call: TRBD2 (6 bases). Germline V gives CDR1 SGDLS, CDR2 YYNGEE. The CDR3 sequence is 12 residues long. The CDR3 DNA is TGTGCTACGGGGGTGAACACCGGGGAGCTGTTTTTT. This codes for CATGVNTGELFF.

V usage is TRBV7-9 and J usage is TRBJ2-3; D remains unclear. Trimming took 2 bases from V and 13 from J, leaving 19 bases between them. CDR1 and CDR2 (germline): SEHNR, FQNEAQ (reference sequence). There are 14 residues in the CDR3. CDR3 sequence: CASSLIILSPSEYF. The CDR3 coding sequence is TGTGCCAGCAGCTTAATTATCTTAAGCCCCTCGGAGTATTTT.

The genes are TRBV5-4 and TRBJ2-3, with 11 positions matching TRBD1. V shed 1 base and J 5 bases; nucleotides not matched to a gene: 3. Germline CDR1 SGHNT, CDR2 YYREEE (reference sequence). The CDR3 runs to 15 residues. CDR3 protein: CASSLRTGGRDTQYF. The CDR3 DNA follows: TGTGCCAGCAGCTTGAGGACAGGGGGCAGAGATACGCAGTATTTT.

The V call is TRBV9, the J call TRBJ2-1; 14 bases are shared with TRBD2. CDR3 length equals 17 residues. Germline assignment: CDR1 SGDLS and CDR2 YYNGEE. The ends lost 3 bases at V and 9 bases at J; junction bases unmatched: 11. CDR3 nucleotide sequence: TGTGCCAGCAGCGCCCGTCCGACTAGCGGGGGGGCTGGTGAGCAGTTCTTC. This codes for CASSARPTSGGAGEQFF.

The gene calls are TRBV6-5 and TRBJ2-5; D unresolved. V was trimmed by 5 bases and J by 5 bases, leaving 12 bases between them. This CDR3 contains 13 residues. Germline values: CDR1 MNHEY, CDR2 SVGAGI. The CDR3 is CASSLADAETQYF. CDR3 nucleotides: TGTGCCAGCAGTCTTGCCGATGCGGAGACCCAGTACTTC.

This sequence joins TRBV5-1 and TRBJ1-1; 11 positions agree with TRBD1. CDR3 size: 15 residues. J lost 2 bases, V lost 0 bases, and 0 bases had no gene match. The V gene's germline CDR1 is SGHRS and CDR2 YFSETQ. In DNA form, the CDR3 reads TGCGCCAGCAGCTTGGGGACAGGGGGCAACACTGAAGCTTTCTTT. This translates into CASSLGTGGNTEAFF.

The V gene is TRBV4-1, the J gene TRBJ2-3; 7 positions agree with TRBD2. J was trimmed by 0 bases and V by 3 bases; bases with no gene match: 3. Germline loops: CDR1 MGHRA, CDR2 YSYEKL. The CDR3 runs 15 residues. The CDR3: CASSHELASTDTQYF. The CDR3 bases are TGCGCCAGCAGCCACGAACTAGCGAGCACAGATACGCAGTATTTT.

This sequence joins TRBV6-1 and TRBJ2-3, with TRBD2 matching 14 bases. V trimming: 9 bases; J trimming: 2 bases; junction bases outside the gene matches: 4. Germline V gene data show CDR1 as MNHNS and CDR2 as SASEGT. This CDR3 contains 15 residues. DNA of the CDR3: TGTGCCAGTCTGACTAGCGGGGGGGCCACAGATACGCAGTATTTT. Translation gives CASLTSGGATDTQYF.

J is TRBJ2-7 and V is TRBV5-1; 8 nucleotides line up with TRBD2. Trimming took 0 bases from V and 6 from J; bases not matched to a gene: 2. The CDR3 loop spans 13 amino acids. The germline gives CDR1 SGHRS, CDR2 YFSETQ. The chain's CDR3 is CASSLAGGVEQYF. The CDR3 DNA reads TGCGCCAGCAGCTTGGCCGGGGGGGTCGAGCAGTACTTC.

The V call is TRBV7-9, the J call TRBJ2-2; a possible D gene is TRBD2 (6 bases). Trimming stripped 5 bases from V and 4 bases from J, with 17 bases between. Per the germline V gene, CDR1 is SEHNR and CDR2 is FQNEAQ (reference sequence). The length of the CDR3 is 16 residues. In DNA, the CDR3 is TGTGCCAGCAGCACCCCATCTAGCGCGCCCACCGGGGAGCTGTTTTTT. Translated, it gives CASSTPSSAPTGELFF. Drawing the rest from reference TRBV7-9 and TRBJ2-2, the complete variable domain is DTGVSQNPRHKITKRGQNVTFRCDPISEHNRLYWYRQTLGQGPEFLTYFQNEAQLEKSRLLSDRFSAERPKGSFSTLEIQRTEQGDSAMYLCASSTPSSAPTGELFFGEGSRLTVL.

The J gene is TRBJ1-5, the V gene TRBV30; TRBD1 aligns across 11 bases. The CDR3 covers 15 residues. V shed 4 bases and J 6 bases; nucleotides not matched to a gene: 8. Germline CDR1 reads GTSNPN; CDR2 reads SVGIG (reference sequence). CDR3 nucleotides: TGTGCCTGGAACCAGGGACAGGGGGGTGGTCAGCCCCAGCATTTT. This codes for CAWNQGQGGGQPQHF.

The CDR3 loop reads CASSYSARAGYEQYF. DNA for the CDR3: TGTGCCAGCAGTTACTCAGCCAGGGCGGGGTACGAGCAGTACTTC. The chain combines TRBV6-5 with TRBJ2-7, with a weak D call TRBD2 (6 bases). In germline, CDR1 is MNHEY, CDR2 SVGAGI. The CDR3 consists of 15 residues. The V gene lost 0 bases and the J gene lost 4 bases, with 13 bases spanning the gap.

This chain connects TRBV28 to TRBJ1-2; 7 bases match TRBD1. Germline V gives CDR1 MDHEN, CDR2 SYDVKM. With 5 bases clipped from V and 7 bases from J, the junction kept 10 bases outside the gene matches. This CDR3 spans 14 amino acids. The CDR3 DNA reads TGTGCCAGCAGTCTACAGGACAGGTCGGCTGGCTACACCTTC. It encodes CASSLQDRSAGYTF.

The chain joins TRBV19 to TRBJ1-1; 8 bases are shared with TRBD1. In germline, CDR1 is LNHDA, CDR2 SQIVND (reference sequence). Trimming cost V 1 base and J 2 bases; bases outside gene matches: 3. The CDR3 loop spans 15 amino acids. CDR3 DNA: TGTGCCAGTAGTATAGGGACAGGGTTCAACACTGAAGCTTTCTTT. The encoded protein is CASSIGTGFNTEAFF.

This chain links TRBV18 with TRBJ2-6; TRBD2 is a possible D gene (6 bases). There are 16 residues in the CDR3. V was clipped by 3 bases and J by 4 bases, with 13 bases between them. Germline CDR1 and CDR2: KGHSH and LQKENI. The DNA of the CDR3 is TGTGCCAGCTCACCCCCCTCGGGGGTCGGGGCCAACGTCCTGACTTTC. It yields the protein CASSPPSGVGANVLTF.